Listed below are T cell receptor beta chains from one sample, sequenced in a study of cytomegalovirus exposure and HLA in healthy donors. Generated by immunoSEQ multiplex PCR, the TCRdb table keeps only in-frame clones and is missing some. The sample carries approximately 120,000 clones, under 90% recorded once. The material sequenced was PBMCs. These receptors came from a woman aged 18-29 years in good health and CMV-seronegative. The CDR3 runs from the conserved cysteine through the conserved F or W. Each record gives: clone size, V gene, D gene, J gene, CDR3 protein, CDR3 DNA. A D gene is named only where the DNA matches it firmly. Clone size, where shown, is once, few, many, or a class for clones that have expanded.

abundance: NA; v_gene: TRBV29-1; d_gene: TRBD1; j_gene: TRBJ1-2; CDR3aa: CSVDPTGGGFYGYTF; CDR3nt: TGCAGCGTTGACCCGACAGGGGGCGGATTCTATGGCTACACCTTC
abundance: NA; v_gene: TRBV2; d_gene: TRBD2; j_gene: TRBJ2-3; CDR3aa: CASSEWGGTSKADTQYF; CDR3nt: TGTGCCAGCAGTGAATGGGGCGGGACTAGCAAGGCAGATACGCAGTATTTT
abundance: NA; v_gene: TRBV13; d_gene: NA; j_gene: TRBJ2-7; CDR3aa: CASSLDASSYEQYF; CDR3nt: TGTGCCAGCAGCTTAGACGCCAGCTCCTACGAGCAGTACTTC
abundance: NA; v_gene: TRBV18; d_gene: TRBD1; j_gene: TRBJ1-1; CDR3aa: CASSPLGQGDTEAFF; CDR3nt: TGTGCCAGCTCACCACTTGGACAGGGGGACACTGAAGCTTTCTTT
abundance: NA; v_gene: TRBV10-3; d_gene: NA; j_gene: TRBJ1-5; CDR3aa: CAISPDFNQPQHF; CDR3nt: TGTGCCATCAGCCCCGACTTCAATCAGCCCCAGCATTTT
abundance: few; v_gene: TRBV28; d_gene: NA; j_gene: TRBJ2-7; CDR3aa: CASRESYEQYF; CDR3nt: TGTGCCAGCAGGGAGAGCTACGAGCAGTACTTC
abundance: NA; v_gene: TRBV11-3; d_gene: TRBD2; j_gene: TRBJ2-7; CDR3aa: CASSVSGYESYEQYF; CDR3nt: TGTGCCAGCAGCGTTAGCGGGTACGAGTCCTACGAGCAGTACTTC
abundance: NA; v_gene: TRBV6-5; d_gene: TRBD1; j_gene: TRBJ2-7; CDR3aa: CASSYSGQGNEQYF; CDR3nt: TGTGCCAGCAGTTACTCGGGACAGGGTAACGAGCAGTACTTC
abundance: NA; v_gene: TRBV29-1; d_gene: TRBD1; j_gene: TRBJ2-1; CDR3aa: CSSGGPETGANEQFF; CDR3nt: TGCAGCTCAGGGGGACCCGAGACCGGCGCTAACGAGCAGTTCTTC
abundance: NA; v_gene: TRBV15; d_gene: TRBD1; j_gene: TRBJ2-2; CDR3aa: CATSRDPTGYTGELFF; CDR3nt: TGTGCCACCAGCAGAGACCCGACAGGGTACACCGGGGAGCTGTTTTTT
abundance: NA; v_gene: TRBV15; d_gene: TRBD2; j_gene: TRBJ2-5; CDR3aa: CATRILAGGPSGTQYF; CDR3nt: TGTGCCACCAGGATCCTAGCGGGAGGGCCCTCGGGGACCCAGTACTTC
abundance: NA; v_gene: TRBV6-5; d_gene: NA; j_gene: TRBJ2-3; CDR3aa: CASRAPRAGSDTQYF; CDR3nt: TGTGCCAGCAGGGCCCCTAGGGCGGGGTCAGATACGCAGTATTTT
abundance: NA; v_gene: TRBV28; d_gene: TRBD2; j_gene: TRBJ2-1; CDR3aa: CATCTSGLYNEQFF; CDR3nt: TGTGCCACCTGCACTAGCGGATTATACAATGAGCAGTTCTTC
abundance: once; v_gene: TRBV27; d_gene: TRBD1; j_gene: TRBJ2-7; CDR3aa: CASSLTGQGAYEQYF; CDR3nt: TGTGCCAGCAGTTTAACCGGACAGGGGGCCTACGAGCAGTACTTC
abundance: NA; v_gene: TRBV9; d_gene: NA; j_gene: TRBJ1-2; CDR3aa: CASSSGPSYGYTF; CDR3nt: TGTGCCAGCAGCTCAGGTCCGAGCTATGGCTACACCTTC
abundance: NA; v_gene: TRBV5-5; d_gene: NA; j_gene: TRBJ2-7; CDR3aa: CASTGMARLEQYF; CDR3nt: TGTGCCAGCACAGGGATGGCTAGACTCGAGCAGTACTTC
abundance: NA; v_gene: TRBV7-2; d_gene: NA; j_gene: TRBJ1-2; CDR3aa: CASSLGGGNKRGYTF; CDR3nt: TGTGCCAGCAGCTTAGGCGGGGGGAATAAACGGGGCTACACCTTC
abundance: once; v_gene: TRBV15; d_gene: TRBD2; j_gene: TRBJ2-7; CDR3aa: CATSRELAGDHRYEQYF; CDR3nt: TGTGCCACCAGCAGAGAGCTAGCGGGAGACCACCGTTACGAGCAGTACTTC
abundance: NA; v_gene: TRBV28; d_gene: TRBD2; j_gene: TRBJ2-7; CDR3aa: CASSSHWTSGSSYEQYF; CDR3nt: TGTGCCAGCAGTTCCCACTGGACTAGCGGGAGTTCCTACGAGCAGTACTTC
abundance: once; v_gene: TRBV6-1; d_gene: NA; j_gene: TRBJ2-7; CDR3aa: CASSGSGKYEQYF; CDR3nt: TGTGCCAGCAGTGGGTCAGGGAAATACGAGCAGTACTTC
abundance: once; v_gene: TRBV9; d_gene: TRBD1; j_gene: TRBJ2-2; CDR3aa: CASSARTGPVMNTGELFF; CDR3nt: TGTGCCAGCAGCGCTCGGACAGGACCTGTCATGAACACCGGGGAGCTGTTTTTT
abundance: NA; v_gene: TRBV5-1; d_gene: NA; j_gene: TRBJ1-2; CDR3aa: CASSLAGTRVGYTF; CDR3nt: TGCGCCAGCAGCTTGGCCGGGACAAGGGTTGGCTACACCTTC
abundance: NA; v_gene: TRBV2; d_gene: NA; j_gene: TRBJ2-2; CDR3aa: CASRGELALNTGELFF; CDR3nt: TGTGCCAGCAGGGGCGAACTAGCCCTGAACACCGGGGAGCTGTTTTTT
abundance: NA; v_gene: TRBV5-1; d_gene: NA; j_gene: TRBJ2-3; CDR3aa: CASSLSGMETDTQYF; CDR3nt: TGCGCCAGCAGCTTGTCGGGGATGGAGACAGATACGCAGTATTTT
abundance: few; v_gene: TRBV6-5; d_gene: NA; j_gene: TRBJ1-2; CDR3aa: CASGGLYGYTF; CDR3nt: TGTGCCAGCGGAGGTTTGTACGGCTACACCTTC
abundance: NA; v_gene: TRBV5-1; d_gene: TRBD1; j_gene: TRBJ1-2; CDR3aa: CASSWTGTDGYTF; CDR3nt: TGCGCCAGCAGCTGGACAGGGACAGATGGCTACACCTTC
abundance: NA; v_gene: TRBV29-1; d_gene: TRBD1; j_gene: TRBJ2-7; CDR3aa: CSVEDPSGTGGFYEQYF; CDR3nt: TGCAGCGTTGAAGATCCTTCCGGGACAGGGGGCTTCTACGAGCAGTACTTC
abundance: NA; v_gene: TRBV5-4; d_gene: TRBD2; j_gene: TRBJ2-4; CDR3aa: CASGASGNAKNIQYF; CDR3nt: TGTGCCAGCGGGGCTAGCGGGAACGCCAAAAACATTCAGTACTTC
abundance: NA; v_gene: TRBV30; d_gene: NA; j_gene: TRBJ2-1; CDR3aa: CAWTGGGNEQFF; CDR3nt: TGTGCCTGGACAGGAGGTGGAAATGAGCAGTTCTTC
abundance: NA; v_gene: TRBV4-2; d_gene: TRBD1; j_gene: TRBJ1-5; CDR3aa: CASSQGQLINQPQHF; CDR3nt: TGTGCCAGCAGCCAGGGACAGTTAATCAATCAGCCCCAGCATTTT
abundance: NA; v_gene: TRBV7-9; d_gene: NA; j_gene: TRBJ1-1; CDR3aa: CASSLGGQTEAFF; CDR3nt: TGTGCCAGCAGCTTAGGCGGGCAAACTGAAGCTTTCTTT
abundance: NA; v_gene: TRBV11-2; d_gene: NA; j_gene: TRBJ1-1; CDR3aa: CASSSYGQEAFF; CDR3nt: TGTGCCAGCAGCTCGTATGGACAGGAAGCTTTCTTT
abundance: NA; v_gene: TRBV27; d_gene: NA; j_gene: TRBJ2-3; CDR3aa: CASSPLGGSTDTQYF; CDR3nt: TGTGCCAGCAGTCCGCTCGGCGGGAGCACAGATACGCAGTATTTT
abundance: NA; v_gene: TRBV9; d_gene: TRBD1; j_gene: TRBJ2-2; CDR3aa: CASSVVGQGAGTGELFF; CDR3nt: TGTGCCAGCAGCGTAGTGGGGCAGGGGGCAGGCACCGGGGAGCTGTTTTTT
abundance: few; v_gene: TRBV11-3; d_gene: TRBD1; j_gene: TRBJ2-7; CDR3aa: CASSLERTGAPGTYEQYF; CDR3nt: TGTGCCAGCAGCTTAGAGCGGACAGGGGCGCCGGGAACCTACGAGCAGTACTTC
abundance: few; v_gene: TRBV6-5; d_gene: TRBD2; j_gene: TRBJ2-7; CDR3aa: CASSYLSGSSYEQYF; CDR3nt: TGTGCCAGCAGTTACCTAAGCGGGAGCTCCTACGAGCAGTACTTC
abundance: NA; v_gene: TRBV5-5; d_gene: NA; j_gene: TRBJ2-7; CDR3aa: CASSLFGGTYEQYF; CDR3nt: TGTGCCAGCTCCCTCTTTGGAGGGACCTACGAGCAGTACTTC
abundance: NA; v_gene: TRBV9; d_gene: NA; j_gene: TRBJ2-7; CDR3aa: CASSPHRVSVYEQYF; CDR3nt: TGTGCCAGCAGCCCCCACAGGGTTTCCGTCTACGAGCAGTACTTC
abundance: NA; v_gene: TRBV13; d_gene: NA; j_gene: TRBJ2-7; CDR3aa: CASLINGGYEQYF; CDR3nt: TGTGCCAGCTTAATCAATGGGGGGTACGAGCAGTACTTC
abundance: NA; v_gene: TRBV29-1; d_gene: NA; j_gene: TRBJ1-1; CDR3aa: CSVSPQGGRNTEAFF; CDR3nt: TGCAGCGTTTCTCCACAGGGCGGGAGAAACACTGAAGCTTTCTTT
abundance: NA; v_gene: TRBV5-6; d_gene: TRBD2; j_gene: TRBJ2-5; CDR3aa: CASSLVAGDTQETQYF; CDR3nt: TGTGCCAGCAGCTTGGTCGCGGGAGATACCCAAGAGACCCAGTACTTC